This entry describes one T cell receptor (beta chain). A sample-barcoded 5' primer and a J-beta primer mix were used in a second PCR of roughly 7 to 11 cycles. One entry per CDR3 protein, called by TCRdb with MiXCR from the 5' RACE reads. The sample has about 1,800,000 distinct CDR3 sequences, roughly 28% seen once. This sample is drawn from a study of blood T cells in healthy people across ages. Germline CDR1 and CDR2: SGHNT and YENEEA. The length of the CDR3 is 14 residues. Specimen: blood. The chain is built from TRBV11-3 and TRBJ2-7; no reliable D call. Near its end, the DNA agrees better with TRBJ2-5, so the J call may be wrong. The sequence derives from a woman in her twenties or thirties in good health. Here the CDR3 reads CASSLFALEETQYF. The DNA for the CDR3 is TGTGCCAGCAGCTTATTCGCTCTCGAAGAGACCCAGTACTTC.